This TCR beta chain is from a study of blood T cells in healthy people across ages. V trimming: 1 base; J trimming: 4 bases; junction bases outside the gene matches: 6. Germline-derived CDR1 and CDR2 are KGHDR and SFDVKD. The CDR3 sequence is 16 residues long. This clonotype turned up a few times. What it binds is not known. The study's findings and limits: Comparison with aged donors showed that long-lived donors had more naive CD4+ cells and higher diversity.

PCR was performed a second time for about 7 to 12 cycles using a sample-barcoded 5' primer and a J-beta primer mix. TCRdb reprocessed the 5' RACE reads via MiXCR and lists one record per CDR3 protein. The sample contains under 700,000 distinct CDR3 sequences, under 30% of which appear only once. Separately, the same data were catalogued under a study of T cells of mothers and their children.

This TCR came from a boy aged 5 to 17 in good health. The sample taken for sequencing was blood. This chain joins TRBV24-1 and TRBJ2-4, with 7 bases aligning to TRBD2. CDR3 sequence reads: CATSDFWGGVKNIQYF. DNA for the CDR3: TGTGCCACCAGTGATTTTTGGGGGGGGGTAAAAAACATTCAGTACTTC.